The rows below give T cell receptor beta chains drawn from one sample of a study of blood T cells in healthy people across ages. TCRdb analysed the 5' RACE reads with MiXCR anew, one entry per CDR3 protein. This table holds some 780,000 distinct CDR3 sequences, approximately 60% found once. The sample consisted of blood. The source is a man aged 35-49 years in good health. The CDR3 runs from the conserved cysteine through the conserved F or W. D genes are given only for firm matches. Clone size is given for some rows only: seen once, a few or many times, or a class if the clone is expanded.

V gene,clone size,CDR3 length,J gene,D gene,CDR3 DNA,CDR3 protein
TRBV11-2,.,14,TRBJ2-5,.,TGTGCCAGCAGCTTGAGACTATCAACGGAGACCCAGTACTTC,CASSLRLSTETQYF
TRBV7-2,.,16,TRBJ2-1,TRBD2,TGTGCCAGCAGCTTCCGCGTGCGCGGGGGGGCGGATGAGCAGTTCTTC,CASSFRVRGGADEQFF
TRBV24-1,once,12,TRBJ1-5,.,TGTGCCACCAGTGATTTACAGGGTGCCCAGCATTTT,CATSDLQGAQHF
TRBV6-6,few,14,TRBJ2-7,.,TGTGCCAGCAGTTACGGGGGCAGAACCTACGAGCAGTACTTC,CASSYGGRTYEQYF
TRBV20-1,.,15,TRBJ2-4,TRBD2,TGCAGTGCAACCGGACTAGCGGGCTCAGGGAACATTCAGTACTTC,CSATGLAGSGNIQYF
TRBV19,.,14,TRBJ2-3,.,TGTGCCACCGCCCAGGGTCCGAGCACAGATACGCAGTATTTT,CATAQGPSTDTQYF
TRBV12-3/TRBV12-4,few,16,TRBJ1-5,.,TGTGCCAGCAGTTTAAGGGGGGGAAGGGGGGATCAGCCCCAGCATTTT,CASSLRGGRGDQPQHF
TRBV4-3,few,15,TRBJ2-7,.,TGCGCCAGCAGCCAAAAGCAGGGCCACTCCTACGAGCAGTACTTC,CASSQKQGHSYEQYF
TRBV7-2,few,13,TRBJ1-2,.,TGTGCCAGCAGCCAAGACGGGAACTATGGCTACACCTTC,CASSQDGNYGYTF
TRBV20-1,.,15,TRBJ1-5,TRBD1,TGCAGTGCAACCGGGACAGCATATAGCAATCAGCCCCAGCATTTT,CSATGTAYSNQPQHF
TRBV10-3,.,12,TRBJ2-7,TRBD1,TGTGCCATCCGACAGGGCTCCTACGAGCAGTACTTC,CAIRQGSYEQYF
TRBV9,.,12,TRBJ2-1,.,TGTGCCAGCAGCGTAGATAACAATGAGCAGTTCTTC,CASSVDNNEQFF
TRBV6-2/TRBV6-3,.,15,TRBJ2-3,.,TGTGCCAGCAGTTACCGTTTCCGGGGAACAGATACGCAGTATTTT,CASSYRFRGTDTQYF
TRBV29-1,.,12,TRBJ2-1,TRBD2,TGCAGCGTTCGACTAGCGGCAAATGAGCAGTTCTTC,CSVRLAANEQFF
TRBV11-1,few,14,TRBJ1-6,.,TGTGCCAGCGGAAGGAGGAGCGAGAGTTCACCCCTCCACTTT,CASGRRSESSPLHF
TRBV30,few,13,TRBJ1-5,TRBD1,TGTGCCTGGAGCCGACAGGGTGATCAGCCCCAGCATTTT,CAWSRQGDQPQHF
TRBV7-2,.,16,TRBJ2-5,TRBD2,TGTGCCAGCGGCGTAGTTCTAGCGGGAAAGGGTGAGACCCAGTACTTC,CASGVVLAGKGETQYF
TRBV27,.,14,TRBJ2-1,TRBD1,TGTGCCGGCAGTTTATCGCGACAGGGGTATGAGCAGTTCTTC,CAGSLSRQGYEQFF
TRBV21-1,.,17,TRBJ1-2,.,TGTGCCAGCAGCAAAGCTCGATCCGGGACAGAACCCTATGGCTACACCTTC,CASSKARSGTEPYGYTF
TRBV6-1,.,15,TRBJ2-7,TRBD2,TGTGCCAGCAGTGAATTGGCTAGCGGGGGCAGCGAGCAGTACTTC,CASSELASGGSEQYF
TRBV5-1,.,15,TRBJ2-5,.,TGCGCCAGCGTCACGGGGGGCACCCTCCAAGAGACCCAGTACTTC,CASVTGGTLQETQYF
TRBV12-3/TRBV12-4,.,14,TRBJ1-5,.,TGTGCCAGCAGCCACGACAGGCCTGGCCAGCCCCAGCATTTT,CASSHDRPGQPQHF
TRBV29-1,.,12,TRBJ1-2,.,TGCAGCGTCGGAACCCTAGGCTATGGCTACACCTTC,CSVGTLGYGYTF
TRBV4-1,.,14,TRBJ2-7,TRBD1,TGCGCCAGCAGCCAAGGGAAAACAGGGGACGAGCAGTACTTC,CASSQGKTGDEQYF
TRBV5-4,.,16,TRBJ2-3,TRBD1,TGTGCCAGCAGCTTGGACGGGCAGGGGGTCACAGATACGCAGTATTTT,CASSLDGQGVTDTQYF
TRBV20-1,once,12,TRBJ2-7,TRBD1,TGCAGTGCTAGAGAGGGACAGAACGAGCAGTACTTC,CSAREGQNEQYF
TRBV7-2,once,16,TRBJ2-7,.,TGTGCCAGCAGCTTAGCGGGGGGGCTCTCCTACAATGAGCAGTACTTC,CASSLAGGLSYNEQYF
TRBV12-3/TRBV12-4,.,15,TRBJ2-3,.,TGTGCCAGCAGTTTAGGGAGAGCCGGCACAGATACGCAGTATTTT,CASSLGRAGTDTQYF
TRBV15,few,14,TRBJ2-3,TRBD1,TGTGCCACCACCACGGGACAGGGGTCAGATACGCAGTATTTT,CATTTGQGSDTQYF
TRBV7-9,few,17,TRBJ2-7,TRBD1,TGTGCCAGCAGCCGCTATAACAGGGGATCACCTTCCTACGAGCAGTACTTC,CASSRYNRGSPSYEQYF
TRBV11-2,.,16,TRBJ2-5,.,TGTGCCAGCAGCTTATTTCCACCGAGCTCCTACAATGAGCAGTACTTC,CASSLFPPSSYNEQYF
TRBV24-1,few,15,TRBJ2-3,TRBD1,TGTGCCAATTTTGCCACAGGGGCGCAGGGGGATACGCAGTATTTT,CANFATGAQGDTQYF
TRBV6-2/TRBV6-3,.,20,TRBJ2-4,TRBD2,TGTGCCAGCAGGTCCCTTAAGACTAGCGGGAGGAACCTAGCCAAAAACATTCAGTACTTC,CASRSLKTSGRNLAKNIQYF
TRBV12-5,.,13,TRBJ2-7,.,TGTGCTAGTGGTTTGGCCTCGTCCTACGAGCAGTACTTC,CASGLASSYEQYF
TRBV7-2,.,16,TRBJ2-1,.,TGTGCCAGCAGCTTAGCGGGCCGTCCAACGAGCGGGGAGCAGTTCTTC,CASSLAGRPTSGEQFF
TRBV4-2,.,14,TRBJ1-2,.,TGTGCCAGCAGCCAAGACTCAGTTACTTATGGCTACACCTTC,CASSQDSVTYGYTF
TRBV12-3/TRBV12-4,few,15,TRBJ2-3,.,TGTGCCAGCAGCCCCCAGGGAGGGGGACCCGATACGCAGTATTTT,CASSPQGGGPDTQYF
TRBV6-5,.,13,TRBJ2-5,.,TGTGCCAGCAGAGTACTAGCCCAAGAGACCCAGTACTTC,CASRVLAQETQYF
TRBV7-3,.,13,TRBJ2-3,.,TGTGCCAGCAGCTTAACGAGCGAAGATACGCAGTATTTT,CASSLTSEDTQYF
TRBV7-2,.,15,TRBJ1-4,.,TGTGCCAGCAGCTTACAGATTGCAACTAATGAAAAACTGTTTTTT,CASSLQIATNEKLFF
TRBV27,.,16,TRBJ2-7,.,TGTGCCTCCCGAAGGGCGACTAACGGGCTTTCCTACGAGCAGTACTTC,CASRRATNGLSYEQYF
TRBV7-2,.,14,TRBJ1-1,TRBD1,TGTGCCAGCAGCTCAAACAGGGGGCTTTCTGAAGCTTTCTTT,CASSSNRGLSEAFF
TRBV11-2,.,12,TRBJ2-1,.,TGTGCCAGCAGCCGTGAGATCACTGAGCAGTTCTTC,CASSREITEQFF
TRBV6-1,.,15,TRBJ2-7,TRBD2,TGTGCCAGCAGTGAGGAGACTAGCGGGTACAATGAGCAGTACTTC,CASSEETSGYNEQYF
TRBV27,few,15,TRBJ2-4,.,TGTGCCAGCAGTTTATCTGGGGGGACCAAAAACATTCAGTACTTC,CASSLSGGTKNIQYF
TRBV27,once,15,TRBJ1-4,TRBD1,TGTGCCAGCAGCCTAGGGGGCTTGAGTAATGAAAAACTGTTTTTT,CASSLGGLSNEKLFF
TRBV7-2,.,15,TRBJ2-7,TRBD1,TGTGCCGGCAGCCAAGTGACAGGGGGCGTTCTGAAGCAGTACTTC,CAGSQVTGGVLKQYF
TRBV7-2,.,16,TRBJ1-2,.,TGTGCCAGCAGCTTATCCCAGGGCATATCTAACTATGGCTACACCTTC,CASSLSQGISNYGYTF
TRBV5-1,.,15,TRBJ2-3,.,TGCGCCAGCAGCTTGGTGGACAGAAACACAGATACGCAGTATTTT,CASSLVDRNTDTQYF
TRBV6-5,.,16,TRBJ2-3,TRBD2,TGTGCCAGCAGTTACTTTGGCGGGAGGGGTCTAGATACGCAGTATTTT,CASSYFGGRGLDTQYF
TRBV4-2,few,15,TRBJ2-1,TRBD2,TGTGCCAGCAGCCCCGCTAGCGGGAGGCTCAATGAGCAGTTCTTC,CASSPASGRLNEQFF
TRBV7-2,.,16,TRBJ1-2,TRBD1,TGTGCCAGCAGCCACAAGACAGGGGGCGCTTTATATGGCTACACCTTC,CASSHKTGGALYGYTF
TRBV28,.,16,TRBJ2-7,TRBD2,TGTGCCAGCAGGGATACTAGCGGGAGGGCGTACTACGAGCAGTACTTC,CASRDTSGRAYYEQYF